The 13 T cell receptor beta chains below come from one sample, sequenced in a study of memory CD4+ T cells and cytomegalovirus serostatus (dated by TCRdb to between 2018 and 2021). A FACSAria II was used to sort memory CD4+ T cells, defined as single viable CD3+CD4+CD8-CD45RO+ cells. Libraries were made using the immunoSEQ multiplex PCR assay. Held by TCRdb, this immuneACCESS table contains in-frame sequences only and omits some clones. Under half of the omission traces to an unresolved V gene where checked; the cause of the rest is unknown. This sample holds 55,000 or so clones; around 80% were observed only once. The ten largest clones add up to roughly 1.4% of the sample. Input material: memory CD4+ T cells from blood. The receptors were gathered from an adult in good health and CMV-seropositive.

The chain couples TRBV7-6 to TRBJ1-1; TRBD1 matches at 8 bases. After removal of 3 bases from V and 5 bases from J, the junction contained 8 bases not matched to a gene. The germline V gene encodes CDR1 SGHVS and CDR2 FNYEAQ. The CDR3 is 15 amino acids. For the CDR3, the DNA is TGTGCCAGCAGCTTGCTACAGGGGGGTGATACTGAAGCTTTCTTT. Residues: CASSLLQGGDTEAFF.

The chain joins TRBV7-3 to TRBJ2-1; D may be TRBD1 (5 bases). Germline V gene sequence: CDR1 SGHTA, CDR2 FQGTGA. The CDR3 spans 13 residues. The V gene lost 2 bases and the J gene lost 4 bases, with 6 bases spanning the gap. The CDR3, as DNA: TGTGCCAGCAGCTTACAGGGATACAATGAGCAGTTCTTC. Translating gives CASSLQGYNEQFF.

The chain uses TRBV5-4 and TRBJ1-3; D gene uncertain. Germline loops: CDR1 SGHNT, CDR2 YYREEE (reference sequence). The CDR3 has 16 residues. V lost 0 bases and J 3 bases, leaving 13 bases between the germline ends. The CDR3 loop is CASSLGQRGIGNTIYF. In DNA form, the CDR3 reads TGTGCCAGCAGCTTGGGACAACGGGGAATTGGAAACACCATATATTTT.

The CDR3 loop is CASSLLGTGGRTLSNTGELFF. The CDR3 region has the DNA TGTGCCAGCAGTTTATTGGGTACGGGGGGACGGACATTGTCGAACACCGGGGAGCTGTTTTTT. J is TRBJ2-2 and V is TRBV28, with 7 bases aligning to TRBD2. CDR1 and CDR2 (germline): MDHEN, SYDVKM. The CDR3 length is 21 residues. Trimming took 1 base from V and 0 from J; bases not matched to a gene: 17. The full variable domain, completed using reference TRBV28 and TRBJ2-2, is DVKVTQSSRYLVKRTGEKVFLECVQDMDHENMFWYRQDPGLGLRLIYFSYDVKMKEKGDIPEGYSVSREKKERFSLILESASTNQTSMYLCASSLLGTGGRTLSNTGELFFGEGSRLTVL.

The rearrangement joins TRBV28 to TRBJ2-1; the match to TRBD2 covers 11 bases. Germline assignment: CDR1 MDHEN and CDR2 SYDVKM. V lost 2 bases to trimming and J lost 6 bases; unmatched junction nucleotides: 6. The CDR3 sequence is 16 residues long. CDR3 residues: CASSLTSGRLVNEQFF. CDR3 bases: TGTGCCAGCAGTTTAACTAGCGGGAGATTGGTCAATGAGCAGTTCTTC. Filled out from reference TRBV28 and TRBJ2-1, the complete variable domain reads DVKVTQSSRYLVKRTGEKVFLECVQDMDHENMFWYRQDPGLGLRLIYFSYDVKMKEKGDIPEGYSVSREKKERFSLILESASTNQTSMYLCASSLTSGRLVNEQFFGPGTRLTVL.

The rearrangement uses TRBV18 and TRBJ1-2; D is possibly TRBD1 (6 bases). V was trimmed by 6 bases and J by 8 bases, leaving 10 bases between them. Germline loops: CDR1 KGHSH, CDR2 LQKENI. The CDR3 covers 11 residues. CDR3 coding DNA: TGTGCCAGCTCGGGGGCGTCGGGCTACACCTTC. This translates into CASSGASGYTF.

The CDR3 DNA sequence: TGTGCCAGCAGCTTGGACTCAGGGTACCAAGAGACCCAGTACTTC. This encodes CASSLDSGYQETQYF. This chain joins TRBV11-2 and TRBJ2-5, with D perhaps being TRBD1 or TRBD2 (5 bases each). The CDR3 covers 15 residues. Germline values: CDR1 SGHAT, CDR2 FQNNGV. V was trimmed by 3 bases and J by 0 bases, leaving 11 bases between them.

The rearrangement links TRBV4-3 to TRBJ2-6; 11 bases line up with TRBD2. Germline V lookup: CDR1 LGHNA, CDR2 YSLEER. The CDR3 has 19 amino acids. With V trimmed by 1 base and J by 2 bases, 7 bases remained unmatched. CDR3 sequence: CASSQAGTSGFAGANVLTF. The DNA for the CDR3 is TGCGCCAGCAGCCAAGCCGGGACTAGCGGTTTTGCTGGGGCCAACGTCCTGACTTTC.

The chain has TRBV7-2 and TRBJ2-5; D is uncertain. Germline CDR1 SGHTA, CDR2 FQGNSA. Trimming removed 5 bases from V and 0 bases from J, with 13 bases in between. CDR3 length equals 15 residues. As DNA, the CDR3 is TGTGCCAGCAGCCCCCCGTTTCCACACCAAGAGACCCAGTACTTC. Translating gives CASSPPFPHQETQYF.

The rearrangement uses TRBV12-5 and TRBJ1-1; the D is unclear. Trimming removed 0 bases at V and 8 bases at J, with 7 bases between. The CDR3 sequence is 12 residues long. The germline CDR1 and CDR2 sequences are LGHNT and FRNRAP. The CDR3 is CASGLVQKEAFF. CDR3 nucleotides: TGTGCTAGTGGTTTGGTACAAAAGGAAGCTTTCTTT.

This chain uses TRBV6-4 with TRBJ1-1; D uncertain. Germline values: CDR1 MRHNA, CDR2 SNTAGT. The V end lost 7 bases, the J end lost 10 bases, and 16 bases lay between the germline ends. There are 12 residues in the CDR3. In DNA form, the CDR3 reads TGTGCCAGCAAACAATTGGTCTCGGGAGCTTTCTTT. It encodes CASKQLVSGAFF.

The chain uses TRBV19 and TRBJ1-5; maybe TRBD1 (6 bases). The CDR3 contains 17 residues. The V and J ends lost 2 bases and 4 bases respectively, with 18 bases between them. Germline assignment: CDR1 LNHDA and CDR2 SQIVND (reference sequence). The CDR3 DNA reads TGTGCCAGTAGTATAACATCCACGGACAGAAAAAATCAGCCCCAGCATTTT. This gives the protein CASSITSTDRKNQPQHF.

This chain connects TRBV15 to TRBJ2-1; TRBD1 or TRBD2 may be the D gene (6 bases each). Germline V lookup: CDR1 LNHNV, CDR2 YYDKDF (reference sequence). Trimming cost V 0 bases and J 7 bases, with 28 bases left between them. The CDR3 length is 20 residues. The CDR3 DNA is TGTGCCACCAGCAGAGATCTGGTGGGGGCGAGTCCAGGCGGGGATAATGAGCAGTTCTTC. It translates to CATSRDLVGASPGGDNEQFF. Using reference TRBV15 and TRBJ2-1 for the parts outside the CDR3, the full variable domain is DAMVIQNPRYQVTQFGKPVTLSCSQTLNHNVMYWYQQKSSQAPKLLFHYYDKDFNNEADTPDNFQSRRPNTSFCFLDIRSPGLGDTAMYLCATSRDLVGASPGGDNEQFFGPGTRLTVL.